This T cell receptor (beta chain) emerged from a study of blood T cell repertoires in COVID-19. Background on the study: Sites in the United States, Italy and Spain provided acute and convalescent COVID-19 samples. Sources were T cells, B-cell-depleted T cells, or PBMCs; the material itself was cDNA or gDNA.

Per the original data handling: Scientists estimated how many nucleated cells there were by amplifying reference gene primers. Only in-frame clones appear in the TCRdb table, and some are missing; sequencing was by immunoSEQ multiplex PCR. The DNA was the basis for D and trimming; V, J and clone size are from that table. The sample yields about 78,000 clones, around 86% seen once. V lost 3 bases to trimming and J lost 1 base; unmatched junction nucleotides: 1. The length of the CDR3 is 15 residues. In germline, CDR1 is SGDLS, CDR2 YYNGEE. The source is a middle-aged man with active or convalescent COVID-19. The rearrangement uses TRBV9 and TRBJ1-5; 10 bases line up with TRBD1. The sequencing input was peripheral blood. The CDR3 DNA is TGTGCCAGCAGCGGGACAGGGGGGAGCAATCAGCCCCAGCATTTT. Amino acid sequence: CASSGTGGSNQPQHF. Based on the CDR3 plus reference TRBV9 and TRBJ1-5, the full variable domain is DSGVTQTPKHLITATGQRVTLRCSPRSGDLSVYWYQQSLDQGLQFLIQYYNGEERAKGNILERFSAQQFPDLHSELNLSSLELGDSALYFCASSGTGGSNQPQHFGDGTRLSIL.